These T cell receptor beta chains were read from a single sample in a study of OX40 agonist ivuxolimab in advanced cancers. Measured with immunoSEQ multiplex PCR; TCRdb has only the in-frame clones, and not every one. The table records around 55,000 clones, 89% of them present only once. Material: CD4+ or CD8+ T cells sorted from blood, obtained in a trial of the OX40 agonist ivuxolimab. The receptors come from an adult with an advanced solid tumor such as melanoma, head and neck, liver or kidney cancer. Both conserved end residues are part of each CDR3. The D gene is left open where the match is weak. Expanded clones are given a class, and other clones once, few, many or no size at all.

DNA,CDR3,V,J,D,size
TGTGCCTGGAGTCCAGCCCGGACAGTCAAGTTCTTC,CAWSPARTVKFF,TRBV30,TRBJ2-1,-,-
TGTGCCAGCAGCGACGGGAGTTCTGAGGGTACGCAGTATTTT,CASSDGSSEGTQYF,TRBV9,TRBJ2-3,-,few
TGTGCCAGCAGCCGAGAATCGAGACGCGAGCAGTACTTC,CASSRESRREQYF,TRBV7-9,TRBJ2-7,-,-
TGTGCGGCGGGGGCCGGGGAGCTGTTTTTT,CAAGAGELFF,TRBV30,TRBJ2-2,TRBD2,-
TGTGCCACCCTACTGTCTCTTAACTATGGCTACACCTTC,CATLLSLNYGYTF,TRBV10-3,TRBJ1-2,-,-
TGTGCCAGCAGTCCCGCGGGGCACACTGAAGCTTTCTTT,CASSPAGHTEAFF,TRBV2,TRBJ1-1,-,few
TGTGCCAGCAGCTCGAGCCCTGTACAGGGGAGTAGATCCTACGAGCAGTACTTC,CASSSSPVQGSRSYEQYF,TRBV7-8,TRBJ2-7,TRBD1,few
TGTGCCAGCAGCGCCCCCGGGACAGGGGGAACCGGGGAGCTGTTTTTT,CASSAPGTGGTGELFF,TRBV9,TRBJ2-2,TRBD1,once
TGTGCCAGCAGCTTGGCCGGGTTTCCCTCCTTGGAGACCCAGTACTTC,CASSLAGFPSLETQYF,TRBV5-8,TRBJ2-5,-,-
TGTGCCAGCAGCCCCCTGGTAGGGGGAACAGAAAACATTCAGTACTTC,CASSPLVGGTENIQYF,TRBV7-9,TRBJ2-4,-,-
TGTGCCAGCAGTTGGACACCAAATCAGCCCCAGCATTTT,CASSWTPNQPQHF,TRBV27,TRBJ1-5,-,-
TGTGCCAGCAGCCAGCAAACGGGCGGGCGCGGGGGGCAAGAGACCCAGTACTTC,CASSQQTGGRGGQETQYF,TRBV13,TRBJ2-5,TRBD2,-
TGCGCCAGCAGCCCGGGACTAGCGGCTCAAGAGACCCAGTACTTC,CASSPGLAAQETQYF,TRBV5-1,TRBJ2-5,TRBD2,medium-sized
TGCGCCAGCAGCCCGGGACAGGGTACCTACGAGCAGTACTTC,CASSPGQGTYEQYF,TRBV4-1,TRBJ2-7,TRBD1,-
TGTGCCAGCAGCCCCCTTAGACAGGCCACTGAAGCTTTCTTT,CASSPLRQATEAFF,TRBV28,TRBJ1-1,-,-
TGTGCCAGCAGTCTCACGACAGGGGGCCATGGCTACACCTTC,CASSLTTGGHGYTF,TRBV27,TRBJ1-2,TRBD1,few
TGTGCCAGCTCACCGGACAGGGGGATGAAGGGTGAGCAGTTCTTC,CASSPDRGMKGEQFF,TRBV18,TRBJ2-1,TRBD1,-
TGTGCCAGCAGCGACCGGTCCCGGGGATCTATAGCCAAAAACATTCAGTACTTC,CASSDRSRGSIAKNIQYF,TRBV12-1,TRBJ2-4,-,-
TGTGCCAGCAGTGAGGGCATCAATTCACCCCTCCACTTT,CASSEGINSPLHF,TRBV2,TRBJ1-6,-,few
TGCGCCAGCAGCCAAGACAGAAACGAAAATGAGCAGTTCTTC,CASSQDRNENEQFF,TRBV4-1,TRBJ2-1,-,once
TGTGCCAGCAGCTACCCCCCGGGAGGGGGACTCACAGATACGCAGTATTTT,CASSYPPGGGLTDTQYF,TRBV7-9,TRBJ2-3,TRBD2,-
TGTGCCAGCAGCTTCCCGGGTGAGCAGTTCTTC,CASSFPGEQFF,TRBV11-2,TRBJ2-1,-,once
TGTGCCAGCAGTGAATGGCCGGCAAGAGAGGATCAGCCCCAGCATTTT,CASSEWPAREDQPQHF,TRBV2,TRBJ1-5,-,-
TGTGCCAGCAGTTCCTTCGGGAGGGCCGGGGGTAATGAGCAGTTCTTC,CASSSFGRAGGNEQFF,TRBV25-1,TRBJ2-1,TRBD2,-
TGTGCCAGTAGTCCCCAATTGGATGAGCAGTTCTTC,CASSPQLDEQFF,TRBV19,TRBJ2-1,-,-
TGCGCCAGCAGCCATTTCGTAGCGGGAGGTGGATACGAGCAGTACTTC,CASSHFVAGGGYEQYF,TRBV4-1,TRBJ2-7,TRBD2,-
TGTGCCAGCAGCTCGATAGCGGCAGCCTACAATGAGCAGTTCTTC,CASSSIAAAYNEQFF,TRBV7-3,TRBJ2-1,-,-
TGTGCCAGCAGTTTAGACGGCTGGGGGAATGAGCAGTTCTTC,CASSLDGWGNEQFF,TRBV27,TRBJ2-1,-,-
TGTGCCAGCAGCCCGCCCCTCCAAGAGACCCAGTACTTC,CASSPPLQETQYF,TRBV5-4,TRBJ2-5,-,-
TGTGCCAGCAGCATTAAGGGGCTAGCGGGAGTAGGAAGCACAGATACGCAGTATTTT,CASSIKGLAGVGSTDTQYF,TRBV7-9,TRBJ2-3,TRBD2,few
TGTGCCAGCAGTCCATACCCCGGGACAGCTAAAGAGACCCAGTACTTC,CASSPYPGTAKETQYF,TRBV27,TRBJ2-5,TRBD1,once
TGTGCCAGCAGCTTAACAGGGGGCAATATGGATGGCTACACCTTC,CASSLTGGNMDGYTF,TRBV5-4,TRBJ1-2,TRBD1,-
TGCGCCAGCAGTGAGGAGACTGAGGTGGGTGGAAACACCATATATTTT,CASSEETEVGGNTIYF,TRBV10-1,TRBJ1-3,-,-
TGTGCCAGCAGCTTGGGGGCCCTGGCTAGCGGTCGGAGAGATACGCAGTATTTT,CASSLGALASGRRDTQYF,TRBV5-6,TRBJ2-3,TRBD2,-
TGCGCCAGCAGCCCCTCAAACCGCGGGACAGGGTATGGCTACACCTTC,CASSPSNRGTGYGYTF,TRBV5-1,TRBJ1-2,TRBD1,-
TGCAGCGTGAGGACAGGGGAGGGCTACACCTTC,CSVRTGEGYTF,TRBV29-1,TRBJ1-2,TRBD1,-
TGTGCCAGCAGAGCGGGAGGCTACAATGAGCAGTTCTTC,CASRAGGYNEQFF,TRBV2,TRBJ2-1,TRBD2,-
TGTGCCAGCAGCATGGGCTGGGGACGGTACGAGCAGTACTTC,CASSMGWGRYEQYF,TRBV5-6,TRBJ2-7,-,-